The 26 T cell receptor beta chains listed next were all sequenced from one sample in a study of blood T cell repertoires in COVID-19 (dated by TCRdb to about 2020). Library preparation employed the immunoSEQ multiplex PCR assay. What TCRdb holds here is the immuneACCESS table cut down to in-frame rearrangements. Part of the clones is not present; checked against another copy, under half of the missing clones reflect an unresolved V gene, and the others are unexplained. This sample lists 170,000 or so clones; over 75% were detected once. The ten most abundant clones make up around 7% of the sample. The specimen sequenced was PBMCs or T cells enriched from blood (not recorded which). All receptors come from a woman between 45 and 60 years old who had recovered from COVID-19.

The gene calls are TRBV6-2 or TRBV6-3 and TRBJ2-3; D is perhaps TRBD2 (6 bases). The V gene lost 2 bases and the J gene lost 2 bases, with 20 bases spanning the gap. The CDR3 extends over 18 amino acids. Germline V gives CDR1 MNHEY, CDR2 SVGEGT. In DNA form, the CDR3 reads TGTGCCAGCAGTTACCTTGGCGCTAGCGACCCAGTCACAGATACGCAGTATTTT. This gives the protein CASSYLGASDPVTDTQYF.

In its sample, this clone was seen a few times. In nucleotides, the CDR3 is TGTGCCAGCCGAGCACCGGGACAGGGTAGGAACGAGCAGTACTTC. It codes for CASRAPGQGRNEQYF. V and J are TRBV19 and TRBJ2-7, with 9 positions matching TRBD1. V dropped 9 bases and J dropped 5; count of bases not matched to a gene: 14. Germline CDR1 is LNHDA and CDR2 is SQIVND (reference sequence). This CDR3 region has 15 residues.

V usage is TRBV28 and J usage is TRBJ2-2; tentative D call: TRBD2 (6 bases). The V end lost 5 bases, the J end lost 4 bases, and 17 bases lay between the germline ends. CDR3 length: 16 residues. Germline CDR1 reads MDHEN; CDR2 reads SYDVKM. The CDR3 DNA reads TGTGCCAGCAGTCTCCTACGCGGGACGGTCACCGGGGAGCTGTTTTTT. As protein: CASSLLRGTVTGELFF.

This rearrangement joins TRBV2 to TRBJ1-1; 9 bases fit TRBD1. V lost 8 bases, J lost 8 bases, and 15 bases stayed unmatched. The CDR3 is 15 amino acids. Germline assignment: CDR1 SNHLY and CDR2 FYNNEI. The CDR3: CASCYRGQIDSEAFF. Written as DNA, the CDR3 is TGTGCCAGCTGCTACAGGGGGCAAATCGACTCCGAAGCTTTCTTT.

The rearrangement joins TRBV5-1 to TRBJ1-2, with 9 bases that match TRBD1. V was pared by 5 bases and J by 3 bases, with 5 bases of the junction left unmatched. Germline assignment: CDR1 SGHRS and CDR2 YFSETQ. The CDR3 consists of 14 residues. The CDR3 DNA reads as TGCGCCAGCAGTATCCGGGACAGGGACTATGGCTACACCTTC. Protein sequence: CASSIRDRDYGYTF.

The chain combines TRBV5-5 with TRBJ1-4; D is perhaps TRBD1 (5 bases). Germline assignment: CDR1 SGHKS and CDR2 YYEKEE (reference sequence). The V end lost 4 bases, the J end lost 4 bases, and 20 bases lay between the germline ends. This CDR3 contains 17 residues. CDR3 in amino acids: CASSPRQGHLGNEKLFF. CDR3 nucleotides: TGTGCCAGCAGCCCCCGGCAGGGCCACCTCGGTAATGAAAAACTGTTTTTT.

The chain carries TRBV5-6 and TRBJ2-5; 10 nucleotides match TRBD1. V lost 0 bases, J lost 8 bases, and 4 bases stayed unmatched. The CDR3 totals 14 residues. Per the germline V gene, CDR1 is SGHDT and CDR2 is YYEEEE. In DNA form, the CDR3 reads TGTGCCAGCAGCTTGGGTGACAGGGGGCTTACCCAGTACTTC. Translation: CASSLGDRGLTQYF.

The rearrangement joins TRBV19 to TRBJ1-4; D gene unclear. Germline V gene lookup returns CDR1 LNHDA and CDR2 SQIVND (reference sequence). The CDR3 has 11 residues. Trimming left V 5 bases short and J 7 bases short, with 5 bases between. The CDR3 DNA is TGTGCCAGTAGTCAACTTGAAAAACTGTTTTTT. It encodes CASSQLEKLFF. Complete variable domain (other parts from reference TRBV19 and TRBJ1-4): DGGITQSPKYLFRKEGQNVTLSCEQNLNHDAMYWYRQDPGQGLRLIYYSQIVNDFQKGDIAEGYSVSREKKESFPLTVTSAQKNPTAFYLCASSQLEKLFFGSGTQLSVL.

This chain uses TRBV9 with TRBJ2-3; TRBD2 is a possible D gene (5 bases). There are 16 residues in the CDR3. Germline CDR1 SGDLS, CDR2 YYNGEE. V lost 4 bases, J lost 2 bases, and 17 bases lay in between. The CDR3 spells CASSKDSPGNTDTQYF. In nucleotides, the CDR3 is TGTGCCAGCAGCAAGGACTCCCCGGGGAACACAGATACGCAGTATTTT.

The chain joins TRBV7-2 to TRBJ2-3; 9 bases line up with TRBD2. From germline, CDR1 is SGHTA and CDR2 FQGNSA. Trimming took 2 bases from V and 2 from J; bases not matched to a gene: 2. The CDR3 runs 15 residues. The CDR3 nucleotides read TGTGCCAGCAGCTTACGCGGGAGGGACACAGATACGCAGTATTTT. Amino acids: CASSLRGRDTDTQYF.

The rearrangement joins TRBV27 to TRBJ2-3; 8 bases agree with TRBD2. Germline V gives CDR1 MNHEY, CDR2 SMNVEV (reference sequence). The CDR3 loop spans 14 amino acids. The V gene end was trimmed by 6 bases and the J gene end by 0 bases; junction bases not matched to a gene: 2. This chain's CDR3 is CASSPSGSTDTQYF. CDR3 DNA: TGTGCCAGCAGCCCTAGCGGGAGCACAGATACGCAGTATTTT.

The chain links TRBV3-1 (or the pseudogene TRBV3-2) to TRBJ2-1; D gene uncertain. Looked up from germline, CDR1 is LGHDT and CDR2 is YNNKEL (reference sequence). Trimming took 0 bases from V and 6 from J, leaving 9 bases between them. This CDR3 spans 14 amino acids. The CDR3: CASSQDWASNEQFF. Written as DNA, the CDR3 is TGTGCCAGCAGCCAAGATTGGGCCTCCAATGAGCAGTTCTTC.

The count of this clone is one. The CDR3, as DNA: TGTGCCAGCAGCTCCGGACAGAACAATCAGCCCCAGCATTTT. Its translation: CASSSGQNNQPQHF. This chain joins TRBV7-9 and TRBJ1-5; TRBD1 is a possible D gene (6 bases). In germline, CDR1 is SEHNR, CDR2 FQNEAQ (reference sequence). The V end was cut by 4 bases, the J end by 3 bases, with 10 bases between. The CDR3 has 14 residues.

The chain links TRBV10-1 to TRBJ2-3; a possible D gene is TRBD1 (6 bases). Deletions cut 3 bases from V and 1 base from J, with 8 bases between. The CDR3 totals 14 residues. CDR1 and CDR2 (germline): WNHNN, SYGVQD (reference sequence). CDR3 in amino acids: CASSDPGGTDTQYF. CDR3 sequence (DNA): TGCGCCAGCAGTGACCCAGGGGGCACAGATACGCAGTATTTT.

The count of this clone is one. CDR3 nucleotides: TGTGCCAGTTCTGTGGGAGGGCCGGTGGAGCAGTACTTC. Residues: CASSVGGPVEQYF. The chain employs TRBV19 and TRBJ2-7, with 7 positions matching TRBD2. This CDR3 has 13 residues. V lost 8 bases, J lost 7 bases, and 11 bases stayed unmatched. In germline, CDR1 is LNHDA, CDR2 SQIVND (reference sequence).

V usage is TRBV11-2 and J usage is TRBJ1-5, with D hard to call. The CDR3 covers 13 residues. CDR1 is SGHAT, CDR2 FQNNGV, per germline. V was clipped by 0 bases and J by 6 bases, with 6 bases between them. This chain's CDR3 is CASSLDRGQPQHF. The CDR3 DNA sequence: TGTGCCAGCAGCTTAGATCGGGGTCAGCCCCAGCATTTT.

The chain carries TRBV18 and TRBJ2-2, with 9 bases aligning to TRBD1. Germline CDR1 reads KGHSH; CDR2 reads LQKENI. The CDR3 sequence is 14 residues long. Trimming at V came to 2 bases and at J to 6 bases, leaving 1 base not matched to a gene. CDR3 region: CASSPRTGAGELFF. The CDR3 DNA is TGTGCCAGCTCACCAAGGACAGGGGCCGGGGAGCTGTTTTTT. The complete variable domain, with remaining parts taken from reference TRBV18 and TRBJ2-2, reads NAGVMQNPRHLVRRRGQEARLRCSPMKGHSHVYWYRQLPEEGLKFMVYLQKENIIDESGMPKERFSAEFPKEGPSILRIQQVVRGDSAAYFCASSPRTGAGELFFGEGSRLTVL.

The V and J genes are TRBV19 and TRBJ1-5; D is uncertain. CDR3 size: 15 residues. V shed 4 bases and J shed 14 bases, with 24 bases lying between them. Germline CDR1 is LNHDA and CDR2 is SQIVND (reference sequence). CDR3 in amino acids: CASSTAHSQFYIKHF. The CDR3 DNA reads as TGTGCCAGTAGTACCGCCCACAGCCAATTTTACATAAAGCATTTT.

This chain uses TRBV9 with TRBJ1-4, with D possibly matching TRBD1 (6 bases). The CDR3 runs 15 residues. CDR1 is SGDLS, CDR2 YYNGEE, per germline. Trimming took off 1 base at V and 8 bases at J, with 15 bases between the two ends. CDR3 in DNA: TGTGCCAGCAGCGTATTTGGGGGGGCTGGGGAAAAACTGTTTTTT. Protein: CASSVFGGAGEKLFF.

The chain employs TRBV19 and TRBJ2-3, with a weak D call TRBD1 (5 bases). Germline V gene data show CDR1 as LNHDA and CDR2 as SQIVND (reference sequence). Trimming stripped 0 bases from V and 1 base from J, with 14 bases between. The CDR3 sequence is 17 residues long. CDR3 loop: CASSIDQGATGTDTQYF. The CDR3 nucleotides are TGTGCCAGTAGTATAGATCAGGGCGCTACGGGCACAGATACGCAGTATTTT.

This clone was detected a few times. This chain links TRBV19 with TRBJ1-5; 9 bases align to TRBD1. Germline loops: CDR1 LNHDA, CDR2 SQIVND (reference sequence). The CDR3 loop spans 16 amino acids. With V trimmed by 1 base and J by 6 bases, 7 bases remained unmatched. As DNA, the CDR3 is TGTGCCAGTAGTATAGGGGCGACAGGGGGGACTCAGCCCCAGCATTTT. It translates to CASSIGATGGTQPQHF.

This clone has a handful of counts. V is TRBV25-1 and J is TRBJ1-1, with 10 bases matching TRBD1. After removal of 7 bases from V and 11 bases from J, the junction contained 16 bases not matched to a gene. The germline V gene encodes CDR1 MGHDK and CDR2 SYGVNS. This CDR3 has 15 amino acids. The CDR3 region is CASKAGQGTAEFAFF. Here the CDR3 DNA reads TGTGCCAGCAAGGCGGGACAGGGGACCGCCGAATTTGCTTTCTTT.

V is TRBV9 and J is TRBJ1-2; D is ambiguous. Germline V gives CDR1 SGDLS, CDR2 YYNGEE. CDR3 length: 15 residues. Trimming removed 0 bases at V and 3 bases at J, with 12 bases between. Here the CDR3 DNA reads TGTGCCAGCAGCGTAGATTGGGCGGAGGACTATGGCTACACCTTC. It is translated as CASSVDWAEDYGYTF.

CDR3: CASSLGRGGFAEAFF. CDR3 DNA: TGTGCCAGCAGCTTAGGCAGGGGTGGGTTCGCTGAAGCTTTCTTT. V is TRBV13 and J is TRBJ1-1; weak D call: TRBD1 (6 bases). There are 15 residues in the CDR3. The V gene's germline CDR1 is PRHDT and CDR2 FYEKMQ (reference sequence). V was shortened by 0 bases and J by 6 bases, with 14 bases between the two germline ends.

This clone was observed a single time. This chain uses TRBV7-2 with TRBJ1-5; D possibly corresponds to TRBD1 (6 bases). Germline CDR1 SGHTA, CDR2 FQGNSA. This CDR3 has 15 amino acids. V was clipped by 2 bases and J by 7 bases, with 15 bases between them. CDR3 in DNA: TGTGCCAGCAGCTTAAGGCAGGGGACCTCCCAGCCCCAGCATTTT. It codes for CASSLRQGTSQPQHF.

V usage is TRBV5-1 and J usage is TRBJ2-1; tentatively, D is TRBD2 (7 bases). The V and J ends lost 2 bases and 5 bases respectively, with 20 bases between them. Looked up from germline, CDR1 is SGHRS and CDR2 is YFSETQ. The CDR3 is 17 amino acids. Written as DNA, the CDR3 is TGCGCCAGCAGCTTTAACGGAGGGGGGGCTACTAACAATGAGCAGTTCTTC. It codes for CASSFNGGGATNNEQFF.